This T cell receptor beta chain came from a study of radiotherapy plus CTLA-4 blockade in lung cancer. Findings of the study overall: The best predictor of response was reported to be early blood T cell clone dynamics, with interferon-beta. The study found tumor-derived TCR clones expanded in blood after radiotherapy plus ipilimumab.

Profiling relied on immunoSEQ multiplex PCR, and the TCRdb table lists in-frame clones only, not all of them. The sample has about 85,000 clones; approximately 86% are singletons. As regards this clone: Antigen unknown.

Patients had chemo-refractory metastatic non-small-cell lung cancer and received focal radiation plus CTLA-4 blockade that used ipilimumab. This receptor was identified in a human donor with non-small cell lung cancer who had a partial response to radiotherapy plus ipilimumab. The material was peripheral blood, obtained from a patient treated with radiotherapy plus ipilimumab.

In nucleotides, the CDR3 is TGTGCCAGCACCATGGGACAGGGTAACGGCTACACCTTC. Its translation is CASTMGQGNGYTF. The chain joins TRBV13 to TRBJ1-2; 9 nucleotides match TRBD1. The V segment lost 7 bases and the J segment 8 bases; nucleotides outside the gene matches: 8. The germline V gene has CDR1 PRHDT and CDR2 FYEKMQ (reference sequence). The CDR3 runs 13 residues.